The present entry profiles one TCR beta chain with its context. The data are from a study of blood T cell repertoires in COVID-19. Across the study: Italy, Spain and the United States were the sources of the convalescent and acute COVID-19 samples. In each case, the material was cDNA or gDNA derived from T cells, B-cell-depleted T cells, or PBMCs.

Germline CDR1 reads SGHNT; CDR2 reads YYREEE (reference sequence). The CDR3 sequence is 15 residues long. V trimming: 2 bases; J trimming: 3 bases; junction bases outside the gene matches: 4. Original processing notes: Estimates of nucleated cell counts were drawn from the amplification of reference gene primers. Libraries were prepared by immunoSEQ multiplex PCR; TCRdb keeps only in-frame clonotypes and omits some of them. V, J and clone size are those of that table, while D and trimming were read from the DNA. Here the sample spans about 140,000 clones, 75% to 85% being singletons. Sequencing input: peripheral blood. The chain uses TRBV5-4 and TRBJ2-1; 8 bases are a match to TRBD1. The receptor was derived from a woman older than 75 with active or convalescent COVID-19. DNA of the CDR3: TGTGCCAGCAGCTTCGAGGGACAGGACTACAATGAGCAGTTCTTC. This sequence encodes CASSFEGQDYNEQFF.